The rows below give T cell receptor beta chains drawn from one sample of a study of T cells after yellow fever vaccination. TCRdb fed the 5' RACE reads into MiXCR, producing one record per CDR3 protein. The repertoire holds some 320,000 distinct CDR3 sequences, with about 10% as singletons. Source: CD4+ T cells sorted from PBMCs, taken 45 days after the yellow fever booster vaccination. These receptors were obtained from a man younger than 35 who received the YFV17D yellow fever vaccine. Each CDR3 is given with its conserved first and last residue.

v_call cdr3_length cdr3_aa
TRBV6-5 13 CASSYTLANEQFF
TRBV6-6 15 CASIKAGGNTGELFF
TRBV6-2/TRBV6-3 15 CASSLTEPSGNTIYF
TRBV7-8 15 CASSLGQHTNYGYTF
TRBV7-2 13 CASSRDARDTQYF
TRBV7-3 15 CASSLLAGGGNEQFF
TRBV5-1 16 CASSLTGGASGNTIYF
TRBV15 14 CATSRDQGVNGYTF
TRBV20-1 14 CSARPDGFTDTQYF
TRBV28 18 CASSRGSRTSGSTDTQYF
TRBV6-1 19 CASRQGLSVGLGSNQPQHF
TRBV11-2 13 CASSLTVYNEQFF
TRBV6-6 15 CASSSTAVSGNTIYF
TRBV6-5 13 CASSYSQGHGYTF
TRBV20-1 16 CSASSAGTAITDTQYF
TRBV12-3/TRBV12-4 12 CASSLFGNTIYF
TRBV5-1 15 CASSPGWANPETQYF
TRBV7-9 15 CASSLRGADRNEQFF
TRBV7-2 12 CASSFGYNEQFF
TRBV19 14 CASSTREATDTQYF
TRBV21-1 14 CASRKDSPTSPLHF
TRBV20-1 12 CSASGDQETQYF